Listed below are T cell receptor beta chains from one sample, sequenced in a study of blood T cell repertoires in COVID-19. Sequenced by immunoSEQ multiplex PCR; TCRdb stores in-frame clones only, minus some. The sample lists tens of thousands of clones, approximately 90% seen once, with roughly 9.5% in the top ten. The sequencing sample was made of peripheral blood. These receptors came from a young man with active or convalescent COVID-19. Both conserved end residues are part of each CDR3. The D gene is left open where the match is weak.

d_call v_call cdr3_aa
. TRBV19 CASSPLPLSEAFF
TRBD1 TRBV6-6 CASSYRGTVNTEAFF
TRBD1 TRBV2 CASSAQGASNQPQHF
. TRBV7-2 CASSPSRGRTEAFF
TRBD1 TRBV27 CASKGQGGVNSPLHF
. TRBV10-2 CASSRTPTIMSSYNEQFF
. TRBV15 CATSRDARSYQPQHF
TRBD2 TRBV5-1 CASSLTSGGRYNEQFF
TRBD2 TRBV9 CASTPQPGLAGVTDTQYF
. TRBV3-1/TRBV3-2 CASSQVPGGYSPLHF
TRBD2 TRBV7-2 CASSAYSGTSGGNEQFF
TRBD1 TRBV3-1/TRBV3-2 CASSHGDRAVQETQYF
TRBD2 TRBV24-1 CATSESTSGRGEQFF
TRBD2 TRBV18 CASSPRTSGSSYNEQFF
TRBD2 TRBV5-8 CASSFRTSGGSHEQYF
TRBD2 TRBV4-1 CASSPIAGGPYEQYF
TRBD1 TRBV3-1/TRBV3-2 CASGRQGAFYGYTF
TRBD1 TRBV6-1 CASSERQGPYNEQFF
. TRBV24-1 CATPGEYTEAFF
TRBD1 TRBV6-6 CASSRTGTGKYQETQYF
TRBD1 TRBV11-2 CASSIQGAPEKLFF
. TRBV10-2 CASSESIPSTPDTQYF
. TRBV7-2 CASSLNPGLLPDTQYF
TRBD2 TRBV18 CASSRVTSGAETQYF
. TRBV7-9 CASSLVGRGNEQFF
TRBD1 TRBV29-1 CSVDRDRGLGETQYF
. TRBV7-2 CASRPRGPGELFF
. TRBV21-1 CASSRTMWRPYNSPLHF
TRBD1 TRBV7-2 CASSRQQGAGYTF
. TRBV10-2 CARGGGGREQYF
TRBD2 TRBV5-1 CASSLAGTSGEETQYF
. TRBV18 CASSPSTGDQPQHF
. TRBV6-5 CASEVFYGYTF
TRBD1 TRBV7-8 CASSLALRGYTEAFF
TRBD1 TRBV6-5 CASNDRASIENTIYF
TRBD1 TRBV24-1 CATSDPRQGPEAFF
. TRBV7-3 CASSSGQGGDEQFF
. TRBV10-1 CASSESGATDTQYF
. TRBV7-9 CASRTETEAFF
TRBD1 TRBV5-1 CASSLAGTGDSPLHF
TRBD1 TRBV19 CASSTGGFTEAFF
TRBD2 TRBV15 CATSGTGTSRNEQFF
. TRBV6-6 CASSYITGLQGQPQHF
. TRBV19 CASSIISFGNTGELFF
TRBD2 TRBV2 CASSIAGVNLAEQFF
TRBD1 TRBV7-6 CASSETGDGHYGYTF
TRBD1 TRBV10-2 CASSVGQGLVAFF
TRBD2 TRBV3-1/TRBV3-2 CASRGTSSTDTQYF
. TRBV7-9 CASSPHSSSYNSPLHF
. TRBV5-6 CASSPGQRVTYNEQFF
. TRBV6-6 CASSHTSGPESTDTQYF
TRBD1 TRBV5-6 CASSARDRGNEKLFF
TRBD2 TRBV2 CASSERLAGDQETQYF
. TRBV2 CASSDTVTEAFF